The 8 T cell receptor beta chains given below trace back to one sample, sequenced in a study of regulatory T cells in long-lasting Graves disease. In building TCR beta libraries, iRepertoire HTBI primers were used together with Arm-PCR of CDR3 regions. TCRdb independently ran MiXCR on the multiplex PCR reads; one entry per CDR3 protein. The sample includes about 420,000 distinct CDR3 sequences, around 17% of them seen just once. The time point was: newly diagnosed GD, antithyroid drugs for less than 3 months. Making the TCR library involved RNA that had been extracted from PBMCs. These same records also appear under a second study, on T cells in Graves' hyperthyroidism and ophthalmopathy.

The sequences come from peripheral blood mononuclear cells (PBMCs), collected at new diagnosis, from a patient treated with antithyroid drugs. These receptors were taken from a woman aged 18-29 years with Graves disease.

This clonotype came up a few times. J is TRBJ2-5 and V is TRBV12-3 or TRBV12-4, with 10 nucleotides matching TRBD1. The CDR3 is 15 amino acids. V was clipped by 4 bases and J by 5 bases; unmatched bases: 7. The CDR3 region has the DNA TGTGCCAGCAGTTCTCGGACAGGGGGGTTTGAGACCCAGTACTTC. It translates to CASSSRTGGFETQYF.

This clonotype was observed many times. CDR3 amino acids: CSARDITTRETQYF. The CDR3 coding sequence is TGCAGTGCTAGAGATATTACGACGAGAGAGACCCAGTACTTC. This rearrangement joins TRBV20-1 to TRBJ2-5; D not certain. CDR3 length: 14 residues. The germline gives CDR1 DFQATT, CDR2 SNEGSKA (reference sequence). V lost 0 bases to trimming and J lost 4 bases, with 12 bases between them.

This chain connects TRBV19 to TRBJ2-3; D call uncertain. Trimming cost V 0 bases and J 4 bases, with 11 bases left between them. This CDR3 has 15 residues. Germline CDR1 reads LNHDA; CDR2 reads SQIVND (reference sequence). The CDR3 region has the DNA TGTGCCAGTAGTATAGACTCGAGGATTGCAGATACGCAGTATTTT. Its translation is CASSIDSRIADTQYF.

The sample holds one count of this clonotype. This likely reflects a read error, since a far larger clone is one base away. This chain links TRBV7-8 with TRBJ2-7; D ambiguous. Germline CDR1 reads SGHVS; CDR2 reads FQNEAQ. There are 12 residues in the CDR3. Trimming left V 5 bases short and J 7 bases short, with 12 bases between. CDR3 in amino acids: CASSPSYNEQYF. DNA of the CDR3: TGTGCCAGCAGCCCGAGCTACAATGAGCAGTACTTC.

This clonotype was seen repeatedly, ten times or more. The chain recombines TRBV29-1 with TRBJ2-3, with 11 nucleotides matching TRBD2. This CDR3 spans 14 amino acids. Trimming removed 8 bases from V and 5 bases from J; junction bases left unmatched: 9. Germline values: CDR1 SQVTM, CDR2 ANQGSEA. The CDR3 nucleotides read TGCAGCCTAACTAGCGGGAGTCATGGAGATACGCAGTATTTT. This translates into CSLTSGSHGDTQYF.

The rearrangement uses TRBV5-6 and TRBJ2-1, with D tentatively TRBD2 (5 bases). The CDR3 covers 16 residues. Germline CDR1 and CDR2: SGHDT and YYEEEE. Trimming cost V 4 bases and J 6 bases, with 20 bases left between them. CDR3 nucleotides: TGTGCCAGCAGCCCCCTAACCGGGTGGAGCGGCAATGAGCAGTTCTTC. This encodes CASSPLTGWSGNEQFF.

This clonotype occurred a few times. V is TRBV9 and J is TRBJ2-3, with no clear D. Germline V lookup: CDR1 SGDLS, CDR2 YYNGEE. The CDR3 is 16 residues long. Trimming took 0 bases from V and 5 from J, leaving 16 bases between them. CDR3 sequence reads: CASSVVDSLVRDTQYF. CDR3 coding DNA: TGTGCCAGCAGCGTAGTAGATAGCCTGGTGAGAGATACGCAGTATTTT. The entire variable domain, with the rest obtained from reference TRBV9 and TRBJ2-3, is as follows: DSGVTQTPKHLITATGQRVTLRCSPRSGDLSVYWYQQSLDQGLQFLIQYYNGEERAKGNILERFSAQQFPDLHSELNLSSLELGDSALYFCASSVVDSLVRDTQYFGPGTRLTVL.

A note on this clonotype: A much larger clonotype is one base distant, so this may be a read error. CDR3 DNA sequence: TGTGCCAACAGCCCGCAGGGACTAGCGGGAGGGAATTACAATGAGCAGTTCTTC. Translating gives CANSPQGLAGGNYNEQFF. The V gene is TRBV7-8, the J gene TRBJ2-1, with TRBD2 identical over 16 bases. The germline CDR1 and CDR2 sequences are SGHVS and FQNEAQ. This CDR3 is 18 amino acids long.